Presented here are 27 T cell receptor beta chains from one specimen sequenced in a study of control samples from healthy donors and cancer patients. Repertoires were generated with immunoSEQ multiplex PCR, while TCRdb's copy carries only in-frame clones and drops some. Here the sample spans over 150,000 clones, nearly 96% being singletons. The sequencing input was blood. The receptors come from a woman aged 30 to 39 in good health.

CDR3 loop: CASSQDELLQETQYF. Here the CDR3 DNA reads TGCGCCAGCAGCCAAGATGAATTACTACAAGAGACCCAGTACTTC. The V gene is TRBV4-1, the J gene TRBJ2-5; D is unresolved. The ends were cut back, 0 bases at V and 2 bases at J, with 10 bases in the middle. Germline loops: CDR1 MGHRA, CDR2 YSYEKL. CDR3 length equals 15 residues.

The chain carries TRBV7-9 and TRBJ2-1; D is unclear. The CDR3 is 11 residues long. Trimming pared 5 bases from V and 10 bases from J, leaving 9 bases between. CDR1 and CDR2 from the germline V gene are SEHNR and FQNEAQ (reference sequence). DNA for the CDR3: TGTGCCAGCAGCCCCGCTTACGAGCAGTTCTTC. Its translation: CASSPAYEQFF.

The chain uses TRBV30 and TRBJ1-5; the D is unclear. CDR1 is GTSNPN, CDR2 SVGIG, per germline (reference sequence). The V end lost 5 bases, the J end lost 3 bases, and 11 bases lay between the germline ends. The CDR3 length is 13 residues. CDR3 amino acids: CAWGLSPNQPQHF. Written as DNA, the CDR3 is TGTGCCTGGGGACTCAGCCCCAATCAGCCCCAGCATTTT.

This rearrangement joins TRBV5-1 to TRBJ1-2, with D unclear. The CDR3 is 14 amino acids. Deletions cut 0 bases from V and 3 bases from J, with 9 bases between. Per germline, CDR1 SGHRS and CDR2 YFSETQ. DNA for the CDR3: TGCGCCAGCAGCTTGGCCCAGGCTGACTATGGCTACACCTTC. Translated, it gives CASSLAQADYGYTF. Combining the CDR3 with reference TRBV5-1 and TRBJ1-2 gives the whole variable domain KAGVTQTPRYLIKTRGQQVTLSCSPISGHRSVSWYQQTPGQGLQFLFEYFSETQRNKGNFPGRFSGRQFSNSRSEMNVSTLELGDSALYLCASSLAQADYGYTFGSGTRLTVV.

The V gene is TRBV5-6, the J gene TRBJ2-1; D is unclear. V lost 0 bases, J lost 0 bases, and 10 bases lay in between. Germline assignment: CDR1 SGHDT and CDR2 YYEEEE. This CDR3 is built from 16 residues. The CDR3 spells CASSLVGSSSYNEQFF. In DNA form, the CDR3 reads TGTGCCAGCAGCTTGGTTGGTAGTAGCTCCTACAATGAGCAGTTCTTC.

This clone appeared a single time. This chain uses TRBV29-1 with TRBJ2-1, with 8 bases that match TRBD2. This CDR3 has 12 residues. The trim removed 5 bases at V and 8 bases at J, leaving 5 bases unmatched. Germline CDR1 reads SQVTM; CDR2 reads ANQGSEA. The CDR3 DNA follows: TGCAGCGTTAGCGGGGGTTCGGATGAGCAGTTCTTC. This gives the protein CSVSGGSDEQFF.

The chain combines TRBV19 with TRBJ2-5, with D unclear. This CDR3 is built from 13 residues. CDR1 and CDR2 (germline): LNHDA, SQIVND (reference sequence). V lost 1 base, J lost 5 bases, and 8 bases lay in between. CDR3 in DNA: TGTGCCAGTAGTATAGTTTGGACGGAGACCCAGTACTTC. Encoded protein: CASSIVWTETQYF.

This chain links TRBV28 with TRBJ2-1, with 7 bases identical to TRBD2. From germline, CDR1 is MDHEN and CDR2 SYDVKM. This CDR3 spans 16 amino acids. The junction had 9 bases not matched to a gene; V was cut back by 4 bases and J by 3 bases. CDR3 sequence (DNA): TGTGCCAGCAGTTCCCTCGCGGCGGGAGACTACAATGAGCAGTTCTTC. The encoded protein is CASSSLAAGDYNEQFF.

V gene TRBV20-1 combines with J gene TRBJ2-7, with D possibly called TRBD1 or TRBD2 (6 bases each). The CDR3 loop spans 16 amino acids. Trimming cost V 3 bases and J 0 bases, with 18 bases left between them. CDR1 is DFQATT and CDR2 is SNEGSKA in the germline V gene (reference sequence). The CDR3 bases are TGCAGTGCTAGTGACCCCCTGACGGGGGCCTCCTACGAGCAGTACTTC. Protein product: CSASDPLTGASYEQYF.

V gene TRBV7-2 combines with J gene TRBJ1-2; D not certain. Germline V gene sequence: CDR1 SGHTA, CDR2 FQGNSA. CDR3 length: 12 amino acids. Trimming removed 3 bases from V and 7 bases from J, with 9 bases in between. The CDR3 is CASSFGLGGYTF. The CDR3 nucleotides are TGTGCCAGCAGCTTCGGTTTAGGTGGCTACACCTTC.

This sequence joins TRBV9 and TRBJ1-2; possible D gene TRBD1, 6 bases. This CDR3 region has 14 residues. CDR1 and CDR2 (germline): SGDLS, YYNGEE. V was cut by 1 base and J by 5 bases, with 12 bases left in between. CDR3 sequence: CASSVTGTTYGYTF. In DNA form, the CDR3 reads TGTGCCAGCAGCGTAACAGGGACCACTTATGGCTACACCTTC.

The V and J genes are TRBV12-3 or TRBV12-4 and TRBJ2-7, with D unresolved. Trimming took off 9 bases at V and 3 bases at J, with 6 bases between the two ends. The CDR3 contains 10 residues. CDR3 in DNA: TGTGCCAGTAGTGGCTACGAGCAGTACTTC. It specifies CASSGYEQYF.

This chain's CDR3 is CASSVGGEGYEQYF. The CDR3 DNA sequence: TGTGCCAGCAGCGTAGGTGGGGAGGGCTACGAGCAGTACTTC. The chain carries TRBV9 and TRBJ2-7, with 7 bases fitting TRBD2. CDR3 length: 14 amino acids. Germline CDR1 SGDLS, CDR2 YYNGEE. V gave up 0 bases and J gave up 3 bases; unmatched junction bases: 3.

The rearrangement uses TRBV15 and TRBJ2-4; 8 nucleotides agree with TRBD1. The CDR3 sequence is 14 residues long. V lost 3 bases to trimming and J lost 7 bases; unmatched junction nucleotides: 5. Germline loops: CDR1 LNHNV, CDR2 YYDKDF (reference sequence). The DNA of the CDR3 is TGTGCCACCAGCAGCAGGACAGGGCGGAACATTCAGTACTTC. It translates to CATSSRTGRNIQYF.

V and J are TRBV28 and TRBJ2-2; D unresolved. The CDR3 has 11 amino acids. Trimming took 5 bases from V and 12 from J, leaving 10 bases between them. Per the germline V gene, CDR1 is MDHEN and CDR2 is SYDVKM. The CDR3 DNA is TGTGCCAGCAGTCAGAGACCCAAGCTGTTTTTT. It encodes CASSQRPKLFF. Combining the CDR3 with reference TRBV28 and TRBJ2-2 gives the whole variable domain DVKVTQSSRYLVKRTGEKVFLECVQDMDHENMFWYRQDPGLGLRLIYFSYDVKMKEKGDIPEGYSVSREKKERFSLILESASTNQTSMYLCASSQRPKLFFGEGSRLTVL.

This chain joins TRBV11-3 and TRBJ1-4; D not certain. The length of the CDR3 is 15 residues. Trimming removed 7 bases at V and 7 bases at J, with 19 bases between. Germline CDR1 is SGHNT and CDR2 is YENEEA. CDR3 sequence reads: CASTIDPGIGEKLFF. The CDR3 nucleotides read TGTGCCAGCACCATAGATCCGGGGATTGGTGAAAAACTGTTTTTT. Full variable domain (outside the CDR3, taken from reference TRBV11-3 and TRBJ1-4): EAGVVQSPRYKIIEKKQPVAFWCNPISGHNTLYWYLQNLGQGPELLIRYENEEAVDDSQLPKDRFSAERLKGVDSTLKIQPAELGDSAVYLCASTIDPGIGEKLFFGSGTQLSVL.

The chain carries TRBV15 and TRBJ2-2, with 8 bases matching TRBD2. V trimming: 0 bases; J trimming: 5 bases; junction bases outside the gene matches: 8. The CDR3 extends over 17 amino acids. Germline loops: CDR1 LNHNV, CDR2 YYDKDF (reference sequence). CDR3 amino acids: CATSRDIAGLRTGELFF. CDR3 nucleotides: TGTGCCACCAGCAGAGATATAGCGGGGCTTAGGACCGGGGAGCTGTTTTTT.

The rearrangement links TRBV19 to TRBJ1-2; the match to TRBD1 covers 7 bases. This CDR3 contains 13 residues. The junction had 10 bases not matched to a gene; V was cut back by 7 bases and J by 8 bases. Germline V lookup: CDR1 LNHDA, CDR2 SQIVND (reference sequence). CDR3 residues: CASTPRTGRGYTF. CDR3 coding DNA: TGTGCCAGTACCCCCAGGACAGGTCGGGGCTACACCTTC.

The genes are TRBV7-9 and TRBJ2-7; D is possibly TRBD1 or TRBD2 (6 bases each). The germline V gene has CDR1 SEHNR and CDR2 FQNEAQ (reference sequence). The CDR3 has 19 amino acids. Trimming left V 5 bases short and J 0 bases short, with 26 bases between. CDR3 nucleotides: TGTGCCAGCAGCCCCTTAGCCGGGACTCAAGGCAGGGGCTCCTACGAGCAGTACTTC. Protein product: CASSPLAGTQGRGSYEQYF. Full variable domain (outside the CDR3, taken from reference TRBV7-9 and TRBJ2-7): DTGVSQNPRHKITKRGQNVTFRCDPISEHNRLYWYRQTLGQGPEFLTYFQNEAQLEKSRLLSDRFSAERPKGSFSTLEIQRTEQGDSAMYLCASSPLAGTQGRGSYEQYFGPGTRLTVT.

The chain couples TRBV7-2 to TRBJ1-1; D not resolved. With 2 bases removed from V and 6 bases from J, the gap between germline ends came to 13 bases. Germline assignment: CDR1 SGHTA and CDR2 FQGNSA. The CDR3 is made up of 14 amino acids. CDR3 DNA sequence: TGTGCCAGCAGCTTATTCACTGGTGTTCCTGAAGCTTTCTTT. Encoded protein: CASSLFTGVPEAFF.

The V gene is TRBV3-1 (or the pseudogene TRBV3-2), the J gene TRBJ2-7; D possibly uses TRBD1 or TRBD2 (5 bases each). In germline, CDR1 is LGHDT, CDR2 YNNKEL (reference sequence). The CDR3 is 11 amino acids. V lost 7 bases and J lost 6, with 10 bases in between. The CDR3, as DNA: TGTGCCAGCATGGGGGTGGGCGAGCAGTACTTC. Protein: CASMGVGEQYF.

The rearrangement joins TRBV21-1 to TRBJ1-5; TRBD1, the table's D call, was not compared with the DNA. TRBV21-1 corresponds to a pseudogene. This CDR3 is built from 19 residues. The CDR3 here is CASSKRAGQGSGCNQPQHF. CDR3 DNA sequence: TGTGCCAGCAGCAAACGGGCTGGTCAGGGCAGTGGGTGCAATCAGCCCCAGCATTTT.

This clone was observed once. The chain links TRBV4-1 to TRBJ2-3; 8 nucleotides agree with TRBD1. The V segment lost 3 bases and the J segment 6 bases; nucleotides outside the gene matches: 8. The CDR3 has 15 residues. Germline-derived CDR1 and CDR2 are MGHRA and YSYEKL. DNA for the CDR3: TGCGCCAGCAGCCAGAGGACAGGGCCAGGGGATACGCAGTATTTT. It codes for CASSQRTGPGDTQYF.

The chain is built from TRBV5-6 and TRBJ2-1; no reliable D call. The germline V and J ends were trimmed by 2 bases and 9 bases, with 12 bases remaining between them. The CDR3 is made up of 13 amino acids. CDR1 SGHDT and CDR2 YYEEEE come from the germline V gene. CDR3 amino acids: CASSLISRGEQFF. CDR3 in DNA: TGTGCCAGCAGCTTAATCTCTAGAGGTGAGCAGTTCTTC.

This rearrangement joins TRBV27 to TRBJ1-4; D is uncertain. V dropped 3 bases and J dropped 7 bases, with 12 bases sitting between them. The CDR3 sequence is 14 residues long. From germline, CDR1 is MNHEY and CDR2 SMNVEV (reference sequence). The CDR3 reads CASSFGGSSEKLFF. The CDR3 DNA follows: TGTGCCAGCAGTTTTGGCGGGTCGAGTGAAAAACTGTTTTTT.

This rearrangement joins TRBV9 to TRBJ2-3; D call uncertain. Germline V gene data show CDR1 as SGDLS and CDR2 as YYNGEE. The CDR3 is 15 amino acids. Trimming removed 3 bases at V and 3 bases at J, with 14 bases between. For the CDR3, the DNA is TGTGCCAGCAGCGCTTGGCCCAGATTAACAGATACGCAGTATTTT. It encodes CASSAWPRLTDTQYF.

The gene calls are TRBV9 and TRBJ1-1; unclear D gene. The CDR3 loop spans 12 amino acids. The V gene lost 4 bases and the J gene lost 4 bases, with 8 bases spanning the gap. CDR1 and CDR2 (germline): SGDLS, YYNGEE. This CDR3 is CASSLEGTEAFF. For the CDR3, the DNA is TGTGCCAGCAGCCTAGAGGGCACTGAAGCTTTCTTT.